This T cell receptor (beta chain) was obtained from a study of cytomegalovirus exposure and HLA in healthy donors. Clones were sequenced by immunoSEQ multiplex PCR, and TCRdb holds only the in-frame ones, with some missing. The repertoire has some 140,000 clones, 70% to 90% of them found once; the top ten carry approximately 2%. This receptor was obtained from a human donor in good health. The sample was PBMCs.

CDR3 residues: CASSGTVKLPNSPLHF. The CDR3, as DNA: TGTGCCAGTAGTGGGACAGTCAAACTCCCAAATTCACCCCTCCACTTT. This sequence joins TRBV19 and TRBJ1-6, with TRBD1 matching over 7 bases. The CDR3 runs 16 residues. The germline gives CDR1 LNHDA, CDR2 SQIVND (reference sequence). Trimming removed 5 bases from V and 7 bases from J; junction bases left unmatched: 11.